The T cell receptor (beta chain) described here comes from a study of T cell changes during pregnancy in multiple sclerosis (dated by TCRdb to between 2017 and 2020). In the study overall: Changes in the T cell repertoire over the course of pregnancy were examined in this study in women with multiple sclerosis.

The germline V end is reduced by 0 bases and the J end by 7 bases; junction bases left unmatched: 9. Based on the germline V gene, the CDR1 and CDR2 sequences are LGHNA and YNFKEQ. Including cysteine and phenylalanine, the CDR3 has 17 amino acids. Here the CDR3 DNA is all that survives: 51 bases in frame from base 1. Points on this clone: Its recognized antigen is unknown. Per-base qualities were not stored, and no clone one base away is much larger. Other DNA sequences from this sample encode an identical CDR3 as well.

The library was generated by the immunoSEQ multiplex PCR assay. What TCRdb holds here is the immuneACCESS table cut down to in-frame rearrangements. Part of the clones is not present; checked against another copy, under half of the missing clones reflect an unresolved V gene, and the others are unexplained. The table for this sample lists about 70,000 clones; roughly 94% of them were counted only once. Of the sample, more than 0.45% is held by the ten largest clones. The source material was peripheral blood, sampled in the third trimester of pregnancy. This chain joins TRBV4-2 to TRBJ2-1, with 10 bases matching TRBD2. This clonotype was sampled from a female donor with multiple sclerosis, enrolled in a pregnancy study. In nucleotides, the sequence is TGTGCCAGCAGCCAAGAAGAAAGCGGGGGGGTCATGAATGAGCAGTTCTTC. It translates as CASSQEESGGVMNEQFF.